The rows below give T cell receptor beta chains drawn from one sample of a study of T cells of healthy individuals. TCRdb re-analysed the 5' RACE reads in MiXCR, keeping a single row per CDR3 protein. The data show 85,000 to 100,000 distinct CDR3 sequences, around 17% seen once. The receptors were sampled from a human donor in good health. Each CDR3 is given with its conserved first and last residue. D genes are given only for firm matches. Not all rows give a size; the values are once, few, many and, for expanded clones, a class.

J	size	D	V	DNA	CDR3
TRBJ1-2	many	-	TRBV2	TGTGCCAGCCGTCGTAGCACGTACCCCTTCAGATACACCTTC	CASRRSTYPFRYTF
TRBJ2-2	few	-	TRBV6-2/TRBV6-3	TGTGCCAGCAGTTTACCTAAGCCGGGACGGCACACCGGGGAGCTGTTTTTT	CASSLPKPGRHTGELFF
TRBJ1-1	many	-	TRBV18	TGTGCCAGCTCACCACTCCGGGACGACAACACTGAAGCTTTCTTT	CASSPLRDDNTEAFF
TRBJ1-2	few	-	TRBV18	TGTGCCAGCTCTCACGAGGGGGCTAACTATGGCTACACCTTC	CASSHEGANYGYTF
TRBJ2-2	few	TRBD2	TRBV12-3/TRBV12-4	TGTGCCAGCAGTTTAAGTAGCGGGAGGACCGGGGAGCTGTTTTTT	CASSLSSGRTGELFF
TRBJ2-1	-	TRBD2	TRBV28	TGTGCCAGCAGTTTATCCTTACAGCGGGGGGGCCGGGATGAGCAGTTCTTC	CASSLSLQRGGRDEQFF
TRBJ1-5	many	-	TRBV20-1	TGCAGTGCTAGGGAGTATAGCAATCAGCCCCAGCATTTT	CSAREYSNQPQHF
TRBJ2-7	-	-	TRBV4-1	TGCGCCAGCAGCCAAGATCAGGGAAACGAGCAGTACTTC	CASSQDQGNEQYF
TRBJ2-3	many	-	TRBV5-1	TGCGCCAGCAGCTTCCGCACAGATACGCAGTATTTT	CASSFRTDTQYF
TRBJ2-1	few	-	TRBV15	TGTGCCACCAGCGGAATGGGATACTCCTACAATGAGCAGTTCTTC	CATSGMGYSYNEQFF
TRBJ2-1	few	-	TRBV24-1	TGTGCCACCAGTGAAAACTTTTACAATGAGCAGTTCTTC	CATSENFYNEQFF
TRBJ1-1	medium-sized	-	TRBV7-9	TGTGCCAGCAGCTTGTGGGACACTGAAGCTTTCTTT	CASSLWDTEAFF
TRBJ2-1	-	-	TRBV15	TGTGCCACCAGCAGAGATCGTGCCGGGGGCTACAATGAGCAGTTCTTC	CATSRDRAGGYNEQFF
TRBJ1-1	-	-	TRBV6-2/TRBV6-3	TGTGCCAGCCTCCAGGGGACTGAAGCTTTCTTT	CASLQGTEAFF
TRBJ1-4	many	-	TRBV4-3	TGCGCCAGCAGCCAAGATTTGGGGGCAACTAATGAAAAACTGTTTTTT	CASSQDLGATNEKLFF
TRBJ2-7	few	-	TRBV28	TGTGCCAGCAGAACCCAGAGGATACCTCCCTACGAGCAGTACTTC	CASRTQRIPPYEQYF
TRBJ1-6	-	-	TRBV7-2	TGTGCCAGCAGCTTAGGGACAGATAATTCACCCCTCCACTTT	CASSLGTDNSPLHF
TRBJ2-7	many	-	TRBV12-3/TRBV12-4	TGTGCCAGCAGTTCAAACACCTTATACGAGCAGTACTTC	CASSSNTLYEQYF
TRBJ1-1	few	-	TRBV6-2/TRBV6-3	TGTGCCAGCAGGTCCGCCGGGACACAGAATCGGGAAGCTTTCTTT	CASRSAGTQNREAFF
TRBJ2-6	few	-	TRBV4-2	TGTGCCAGCAGCCAAGATGTAACAAACTCTGGGGCCAACGTCCTGACTTTC	CASSQDVTNSGANVLTF
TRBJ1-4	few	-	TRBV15	TGTGCCACCAGCAGAGCCGGGGTAGAGGAAAAACTGTTTTTT	CATSRAGVEEKLFF
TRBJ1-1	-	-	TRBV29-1	TGCAGCTCCTCCGGCGCGGACGGCACCATGAACACTGAAGCTTTCTTT	CSSSGADGTMNTEAFF
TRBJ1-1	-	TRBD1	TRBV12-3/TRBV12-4	TGTGCCAGCAGTTTGGGGGACAGTAGGAACACTGAAGCTTTCTTT	CASSLGDSRNTEAFF
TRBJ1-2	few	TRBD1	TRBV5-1	TGCGCCAGCAGGGGACAGATTACATATGGCTACACCTTC	CASRGQITYGYTF
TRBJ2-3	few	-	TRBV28	TGTGCCAGCAGTGTCCCGGGAGATACGCAGTATTTT	CASSVPGDTQYF
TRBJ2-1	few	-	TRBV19	TGTGCCAGTAGTATTGTCGCGGTGAGGGGTGAGCAGTTCTTC	CASSIVAVRGEQFF
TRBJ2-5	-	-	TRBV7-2	TGTGCCAGCAGCTTATATTGGGGCCAAGAGACCCAGTACTTC	CASSLYWGQETQYF
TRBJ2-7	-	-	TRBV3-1	TGTGCCAGCAGGAGAACTCAAGGGACTCCCTCGGAGCAGTACTTC	CASRRTQGTPSEQYF